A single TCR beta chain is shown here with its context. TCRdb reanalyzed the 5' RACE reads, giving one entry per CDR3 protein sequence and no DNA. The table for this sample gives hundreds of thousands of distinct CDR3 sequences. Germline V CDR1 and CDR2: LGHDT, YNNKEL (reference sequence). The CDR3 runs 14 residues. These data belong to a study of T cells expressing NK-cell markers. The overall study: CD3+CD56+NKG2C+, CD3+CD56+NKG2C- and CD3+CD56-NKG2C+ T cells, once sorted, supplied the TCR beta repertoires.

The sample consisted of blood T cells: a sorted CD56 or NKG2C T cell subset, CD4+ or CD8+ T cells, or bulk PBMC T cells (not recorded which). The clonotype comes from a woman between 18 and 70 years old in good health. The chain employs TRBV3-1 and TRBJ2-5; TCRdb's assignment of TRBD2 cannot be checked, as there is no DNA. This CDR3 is CASRPGGARETQYF.